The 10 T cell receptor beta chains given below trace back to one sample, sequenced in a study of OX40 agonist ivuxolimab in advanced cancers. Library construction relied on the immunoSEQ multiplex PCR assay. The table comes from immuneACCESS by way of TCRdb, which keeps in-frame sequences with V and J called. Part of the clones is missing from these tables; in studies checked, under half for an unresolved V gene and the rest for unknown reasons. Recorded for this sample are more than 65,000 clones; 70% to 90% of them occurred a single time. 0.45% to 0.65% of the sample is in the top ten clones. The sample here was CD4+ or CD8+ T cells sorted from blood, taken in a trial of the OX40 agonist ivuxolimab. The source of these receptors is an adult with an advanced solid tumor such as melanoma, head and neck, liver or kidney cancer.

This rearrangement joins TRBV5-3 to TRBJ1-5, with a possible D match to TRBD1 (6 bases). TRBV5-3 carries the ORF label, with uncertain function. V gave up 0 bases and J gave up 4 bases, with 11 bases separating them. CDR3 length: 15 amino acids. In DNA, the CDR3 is TGTGCCAGAAGCTTGGGAGTAACAGGGAATCAGCCCCAGCATTTT. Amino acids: CARSLGVTGNQPQHF.

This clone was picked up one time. This CDR3 is CASYSGGVTYEQYF. For the CDR3, the DNA is TGCGCCAGCTACTCAGGGGGCGTAACCTACGAGCAGTACTTC. The chain is built from TRBV5-1 and TRBJ2-5; 8 bases are shared with TRBD1. TRBJ2-7 explains the end of the DNA better; the J call may be wrong. This CDR3 has 14 residues. Germline V gene data show CDR1 as SGHRS and CDR2 as YFSETQ.

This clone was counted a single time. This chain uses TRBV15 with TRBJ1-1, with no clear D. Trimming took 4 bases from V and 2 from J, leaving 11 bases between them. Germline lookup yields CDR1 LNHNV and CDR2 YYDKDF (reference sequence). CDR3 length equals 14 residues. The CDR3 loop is CATSITGLNTEAFF. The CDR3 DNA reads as TGTGCCACCAGCATTACCGGTCTTAACACTGAAGCTTTCTTT.

CDR3 nucleotide sequence: TGCAGTGCGTTACAGTATGGCTACACCTTC. It yields the protein CSALQYGYTF. The J gene is TRBJ1-2, the V gene TRBV20-1; no definite D call. Trimming shortened V by 6 bases and J by 5 bases, and 7 bases separated the two germline ends. This CDR3 is 10 amino acids long. Germline V gene lookup returns CDR1 DFQATT and CDR2 SNEGSKA (reference sequence).

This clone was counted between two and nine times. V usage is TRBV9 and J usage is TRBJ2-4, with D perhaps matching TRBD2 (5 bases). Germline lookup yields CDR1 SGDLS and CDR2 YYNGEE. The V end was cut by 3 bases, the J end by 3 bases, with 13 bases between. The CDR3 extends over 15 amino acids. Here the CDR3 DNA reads TGTGCCAGCAGCGACACGGGGAGTGGCAAAAACATTCAGTACTTC. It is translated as CASSDTGSGKNIQYF.

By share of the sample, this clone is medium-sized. CDR3 sequence reads: CASSLQGSSYNEQFF. The CDR3 DNA sequence: TGCGCCAGCAGCTTACAGGGGAGCTCCTACAATGAGCAGTTCTTC. The chain joins TRBV5-1 to TRBJ2-1, with 7 nucleotides matching TRBD1. There are 15 residues in the CDR3. The V gene's germline CDR1 is SGHRS and CDR2 YFSETQ. V was pared by 2 bases and J by 0 bases, with 2 bases of the junction left unmatched.

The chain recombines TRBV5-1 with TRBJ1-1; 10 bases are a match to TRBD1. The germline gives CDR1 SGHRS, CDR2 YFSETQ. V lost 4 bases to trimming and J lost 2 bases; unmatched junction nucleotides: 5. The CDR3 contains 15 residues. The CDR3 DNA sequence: TGCGCCAGCAGCGTAGGACAGGGGGACAACACTGAAGCTTTCTTT. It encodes CASSVGQGDNTEAFF.

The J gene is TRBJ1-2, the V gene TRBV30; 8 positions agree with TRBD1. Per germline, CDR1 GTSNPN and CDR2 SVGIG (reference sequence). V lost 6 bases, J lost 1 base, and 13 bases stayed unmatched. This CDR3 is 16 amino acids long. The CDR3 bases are TGTGCCTGCTTTGAAATCGGGACAGGCCTTAACTATGGCTACACCTTC. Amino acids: CACFEIGTGLNYGYTF.

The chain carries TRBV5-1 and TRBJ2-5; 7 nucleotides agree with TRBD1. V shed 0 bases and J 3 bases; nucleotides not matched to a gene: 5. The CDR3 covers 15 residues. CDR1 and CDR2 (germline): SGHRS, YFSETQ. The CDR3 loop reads CASSLVGGDEETQYF. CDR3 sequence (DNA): TGCGCCAGCAGCTTGGTAGGGGGCGACGAAGAGACCCAGTACTTC.

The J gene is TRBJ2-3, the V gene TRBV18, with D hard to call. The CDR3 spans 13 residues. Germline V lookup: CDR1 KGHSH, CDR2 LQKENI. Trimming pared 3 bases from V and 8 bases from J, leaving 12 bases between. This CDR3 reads CASSPDPEGTQYF. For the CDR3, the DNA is TGTGCCAGCTCACCTGACCCCGAAGGTACGCAGTATTTT.